This T cell receptor beta chain stems from a study of T cells after yellow fever vaccination. Study-level results: Highly abundant clonotypes carried over from the bulk population could end up in FACS-sorted repertoires as contaminants.

Conversion of TCR transcripts into cDNA relied on 5'RACE template switching, which added a universal primer site and UMIs. TCRdb re-analysed the 5' RACE reads in MiXCR, keeping a single row per CDR3 protein. The top ten clones hold less than 3.5% of a sample with over 150,000 distinct CDR3 sequences, about 6% of them seen once. This clonotype was seen many times. The antigen is undetermined. The sample was CD4+ T cells sorted from PBMCs, taken on the day of the first yellow fever vaccination. The origin of this receptor is a man between 18 and 29 years old who received the YFV17D yellow fever vaccine.

CDR3 DNA sequence: TGCGCCAGCAGCTTGGATGGTTTCAGGGGCAAAAACATTCAGTACTTC. Translated: CASSLDGFRGKNIQYF. J is TRBJ2-4 and V is TRBV5-1; the D gene is possibly TRBD1 (6 bases). V gave up 0 bases and J gave up 3 bases, with 13 bases separating them. CDR3 length equals 16 residues. The germline V gene has CDR1 SGHRS and CDR2 YFSETQ.